This T cell receptor beta chain is from a study of spatial heterogeneity in lung cancer. TCRdb called the 5' RACE reads again in MiXCR, with one record for every CDR3 protein. In the table there are roughly 75,000 distinct CDR3 sequences, more than 10% of which are singletons. The CDR3 length is 15 residues. V was shortened by 5 bases and J by 0 bases, with 12 bases between the two germline ends. Germline CDR1 reads SGHDN; CDR2 reads FVKESK. Time point denoted: sample taken at primary tumor resection. Extraction of whole RNA from tumor, nontumor lung or frozen PBMC preceded unsorted sequencing. Sequencing used PBMCs, obtained at surgery. The receptor's source is a male donor with early-stage non-small cell lung cancer. The chain recombines TRBV14 with TRBJ2-3; no firm D call. CDR3 sequence reads: CASSSPTTSTDTQYF. CDR3 bases: TGTGCCAGCAGCTCACCGACAACTAGCACAGATACGCAGTATTTT. The whole variable domain, remainder taken from reference TRBV14 and TRBJ2-3, is EAGVTQFPSHSVIEKGQTVTLRCDPISGHDNLYWYRRVMGKEIKFLLHFVKESKQDESGMPNNRFLAERTGGTYSTLKVQPAELEDSGVYFCASSSPTTSTDTQYFGPGTRLTVL.